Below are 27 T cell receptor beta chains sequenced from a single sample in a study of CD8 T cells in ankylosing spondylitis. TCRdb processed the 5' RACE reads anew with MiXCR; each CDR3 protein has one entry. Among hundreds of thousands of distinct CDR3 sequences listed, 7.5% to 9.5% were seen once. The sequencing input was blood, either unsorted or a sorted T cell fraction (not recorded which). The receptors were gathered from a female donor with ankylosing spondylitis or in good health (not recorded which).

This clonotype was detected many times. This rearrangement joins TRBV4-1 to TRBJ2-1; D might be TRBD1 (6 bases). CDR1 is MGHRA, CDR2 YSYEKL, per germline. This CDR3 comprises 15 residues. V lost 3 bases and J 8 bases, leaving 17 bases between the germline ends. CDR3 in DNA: TGCGCCAGCAGCCATAGCCAGGGGTTGTCATATGAGCAGTTCTTC. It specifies CASSHSQGLSYEQFF.

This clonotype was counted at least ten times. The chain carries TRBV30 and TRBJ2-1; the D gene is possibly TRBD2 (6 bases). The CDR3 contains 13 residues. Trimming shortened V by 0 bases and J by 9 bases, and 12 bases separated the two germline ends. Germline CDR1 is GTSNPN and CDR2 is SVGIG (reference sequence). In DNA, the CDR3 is TGTGCCTGGAGTGTACTCGGAGGGAGTGAGCAGTTCTTC. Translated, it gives CAWSVLGGSEQFF.

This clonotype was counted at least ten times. CDR3 region: CASSYGREAFF. CDR3 coding DNA: TGTGCCAGCAGTTACGGGAGGGAAGCTTTCTTT. The chain couples TRBV6-2 or TRBV6-3 to TRBJ1-1; D remains ambiguous. The CDR3 has 11 residues. The germline V gene has CDR1 MNHEY and CDR2 SVGEGT. The ends were cut back, 2 bases at V and 8 bases at J, with 6 bases in the middle.

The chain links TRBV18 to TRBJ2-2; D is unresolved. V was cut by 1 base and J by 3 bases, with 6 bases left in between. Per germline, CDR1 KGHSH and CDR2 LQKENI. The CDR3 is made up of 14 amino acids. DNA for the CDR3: TGTGCCAGCTCACCACAGACTTACACCGGGGAGCTGTTTTTT. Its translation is CASSPQTYTGELFF.

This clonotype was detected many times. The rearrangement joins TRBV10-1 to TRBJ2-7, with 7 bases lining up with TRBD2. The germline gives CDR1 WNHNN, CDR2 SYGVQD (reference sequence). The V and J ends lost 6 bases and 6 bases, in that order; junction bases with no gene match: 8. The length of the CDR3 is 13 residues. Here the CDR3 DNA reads TGCGCCAGCAGCCGTGGACTAGACGGCGAGCAGTACTTC. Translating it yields CASSRGLDGEQYF.

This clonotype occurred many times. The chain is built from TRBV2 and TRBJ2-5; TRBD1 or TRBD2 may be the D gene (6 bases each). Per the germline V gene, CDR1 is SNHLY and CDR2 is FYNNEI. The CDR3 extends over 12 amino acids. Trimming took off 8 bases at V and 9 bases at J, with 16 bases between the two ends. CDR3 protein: CASVGDSGAQYF. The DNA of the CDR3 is TGTGCCAGCGTCGGGGACTCAGGGGCCCAGTACTTC.

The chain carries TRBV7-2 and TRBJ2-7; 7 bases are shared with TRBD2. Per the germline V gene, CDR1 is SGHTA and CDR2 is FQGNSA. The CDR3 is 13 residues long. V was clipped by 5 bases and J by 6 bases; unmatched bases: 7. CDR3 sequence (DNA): TGTGCCAGCAGCATAGGAGCGGGATTCGAGCAGTACTTC. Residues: CASSIGAGFEQYF.

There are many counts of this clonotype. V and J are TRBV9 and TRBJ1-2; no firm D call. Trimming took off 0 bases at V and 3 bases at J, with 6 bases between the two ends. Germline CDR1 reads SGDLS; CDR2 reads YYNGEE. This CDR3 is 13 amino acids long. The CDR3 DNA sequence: TGTGCCAGCAGCGTAGACAGCCACTATGGCTACACCTTC. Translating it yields CASSVDSHYGYTF.

The CDR3 protein is CASSLVQGAGETQYF. CDR3 bases: TGCGCCAGCAGCTTGGTACAGGGGGCTGGGGAGACCCAGTACTTC. The rearrangement joins TRBV5-1 to TRBJ2-5, with 9 bases aligning to TRBD1. CDR1 is SGHRS and CDR2 is YFSETQ in the germline V gene. The V segment lost 0 bases and the J segment 5 bases; nucleotides outside the gene matches: 5. The CDR3 has 15 residues.

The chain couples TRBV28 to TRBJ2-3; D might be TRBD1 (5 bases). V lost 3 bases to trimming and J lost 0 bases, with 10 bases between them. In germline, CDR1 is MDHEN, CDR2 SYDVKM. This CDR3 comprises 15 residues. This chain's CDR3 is CASSLDTASTDTQYF. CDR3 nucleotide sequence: TGTGCCAGCAGTTTGGACACCGCTAGCACAGATACGCAGTATTTT. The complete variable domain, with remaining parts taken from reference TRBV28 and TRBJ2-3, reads DVKVTQSSRYLVKRTGEKVFLECVQDMDHENMFWYRQDPGLGLRLIYFSYDVKMKEKGDIPEGYSVSREKKERFSLILESASTNQTSMYLCASSLDTASTDTQYFGPGTRLTVL.

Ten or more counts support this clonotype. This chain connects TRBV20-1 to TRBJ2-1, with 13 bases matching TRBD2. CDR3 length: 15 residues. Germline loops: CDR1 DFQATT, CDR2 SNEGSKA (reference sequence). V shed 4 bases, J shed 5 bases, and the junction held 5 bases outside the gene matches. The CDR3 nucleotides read TGCAGTGCTAAACCGGGACTAGCGGGACACAATGAGCAGTTCTTC. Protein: CSAKPGLAGHNEQFF.

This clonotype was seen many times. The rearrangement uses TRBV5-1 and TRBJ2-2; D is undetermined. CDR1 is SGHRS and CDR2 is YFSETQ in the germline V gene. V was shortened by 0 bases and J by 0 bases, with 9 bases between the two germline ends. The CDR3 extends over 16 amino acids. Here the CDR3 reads CASSLVRMSNTGELFF. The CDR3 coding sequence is TGCGCCAGCAGCTTGGTCCGCATGTCGAACACCGGGGAGCTGTTTTTT.

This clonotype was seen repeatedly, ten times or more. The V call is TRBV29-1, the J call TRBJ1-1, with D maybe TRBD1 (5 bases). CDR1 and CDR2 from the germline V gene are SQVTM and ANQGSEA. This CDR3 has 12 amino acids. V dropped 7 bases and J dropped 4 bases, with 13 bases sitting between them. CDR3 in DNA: TGCAGCGCCCTCCGGGGGATCACTGAAGCTTTCTTT. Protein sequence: CSALRGITEAFF.

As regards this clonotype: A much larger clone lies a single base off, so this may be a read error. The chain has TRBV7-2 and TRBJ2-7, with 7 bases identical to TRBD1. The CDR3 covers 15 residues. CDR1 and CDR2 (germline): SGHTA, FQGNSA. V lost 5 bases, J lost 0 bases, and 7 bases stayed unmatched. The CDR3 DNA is TGTGCCAGCAGCCGGCCAGGGGGACGCTCCTACGAGCAGTACTTC. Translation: CASSRPGGRSYEQYF.

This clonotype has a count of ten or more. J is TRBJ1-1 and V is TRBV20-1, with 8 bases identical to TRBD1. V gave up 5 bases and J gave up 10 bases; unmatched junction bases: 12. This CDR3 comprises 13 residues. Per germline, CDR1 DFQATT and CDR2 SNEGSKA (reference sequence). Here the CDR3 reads CSAYNQGARVAFF. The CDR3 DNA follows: TGCAGTGCTTACAATCAGGGGGCACGCGTAGCTTTCTTT.

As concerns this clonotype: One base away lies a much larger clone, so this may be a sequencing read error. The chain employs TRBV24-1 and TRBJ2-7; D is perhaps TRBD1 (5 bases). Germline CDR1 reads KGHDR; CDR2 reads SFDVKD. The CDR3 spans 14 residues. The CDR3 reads CTTSDPLTGDEQYF. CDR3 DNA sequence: TGTACCACCAGTGATCCGCTAACAGGCGACGAGCAGTACTTC.

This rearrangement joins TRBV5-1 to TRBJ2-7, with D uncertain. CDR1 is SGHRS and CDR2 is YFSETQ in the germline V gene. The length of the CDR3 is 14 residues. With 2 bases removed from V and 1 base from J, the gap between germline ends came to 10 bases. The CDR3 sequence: CASSLQTASYEQYF. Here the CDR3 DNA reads TGCGCCAGCAGCTTACAAACAGCTTCCTACGAGCAGTACTTC. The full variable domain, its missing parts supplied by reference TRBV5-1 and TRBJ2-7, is KAGVTQTPRYLIKTRGQQVTLSCSPISGHRSVSWYQQTPGQGLQFLFEYFSETQRNKGNFPGRFSGRQFSNSRSEMNVSTLELGDSALYLCASSLQTASYEQYFGPGTRLTVT.

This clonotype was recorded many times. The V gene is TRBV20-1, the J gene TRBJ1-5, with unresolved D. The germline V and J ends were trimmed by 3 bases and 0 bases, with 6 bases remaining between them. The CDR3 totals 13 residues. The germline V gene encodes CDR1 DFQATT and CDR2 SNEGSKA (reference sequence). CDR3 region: CSASLGSNQPQHF. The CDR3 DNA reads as TGCAGTGCTAGCCTGGGTAGCAATCAGCCCCAGCATTTT.

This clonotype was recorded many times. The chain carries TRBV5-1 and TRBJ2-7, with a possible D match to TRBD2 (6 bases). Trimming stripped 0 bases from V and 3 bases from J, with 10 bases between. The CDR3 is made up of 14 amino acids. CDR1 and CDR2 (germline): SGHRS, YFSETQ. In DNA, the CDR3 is TGCGCCAGCAGCTTGGCCTGGGGGGACTACGAGCAGTACTTC. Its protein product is CASSLAWGDYEQYF.

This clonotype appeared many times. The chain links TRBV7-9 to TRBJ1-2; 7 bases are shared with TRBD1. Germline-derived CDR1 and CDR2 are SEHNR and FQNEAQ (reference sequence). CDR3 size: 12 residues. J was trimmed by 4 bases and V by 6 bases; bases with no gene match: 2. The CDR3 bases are TGTGCCAGCAGGGGACAGAGCTATGGCTACACCTTC. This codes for CASRGQSYGYTF.

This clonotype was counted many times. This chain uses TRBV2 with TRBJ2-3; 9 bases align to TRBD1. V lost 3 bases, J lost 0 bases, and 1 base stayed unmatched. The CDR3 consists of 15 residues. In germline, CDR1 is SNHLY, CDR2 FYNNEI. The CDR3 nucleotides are TGTGCCAGCAGTGATGGACAGGGGAGCACAGATACGCAGTATTTT. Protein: CASSDGQGSTDTQYF.

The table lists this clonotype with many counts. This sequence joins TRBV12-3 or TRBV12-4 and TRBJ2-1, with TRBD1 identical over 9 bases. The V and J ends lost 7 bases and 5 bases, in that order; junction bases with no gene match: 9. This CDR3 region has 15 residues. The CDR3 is CASTKGQGYNNEQFF. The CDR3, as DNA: TGTGCCAGCACGAAGGGACAGGGTTATAACAATGAGCAGTTCTTC.

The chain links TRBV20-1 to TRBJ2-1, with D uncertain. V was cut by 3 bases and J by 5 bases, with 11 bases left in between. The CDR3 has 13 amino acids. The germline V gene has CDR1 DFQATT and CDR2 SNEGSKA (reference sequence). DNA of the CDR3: TGCAGTGCTAGTGGGCGACGGGACAATGAGCAGTTCTTC. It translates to CSASGRRDNEQFF.

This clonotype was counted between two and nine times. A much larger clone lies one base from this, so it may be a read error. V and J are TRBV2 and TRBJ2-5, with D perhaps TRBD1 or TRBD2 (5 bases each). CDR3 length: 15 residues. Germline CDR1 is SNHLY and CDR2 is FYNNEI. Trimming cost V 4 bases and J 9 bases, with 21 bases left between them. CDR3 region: CASSVDGGPFTAQYF. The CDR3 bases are TGTGCCAGCAGTGTCGATGGGGGACCGTTCACGGCCCAGTACTTC.

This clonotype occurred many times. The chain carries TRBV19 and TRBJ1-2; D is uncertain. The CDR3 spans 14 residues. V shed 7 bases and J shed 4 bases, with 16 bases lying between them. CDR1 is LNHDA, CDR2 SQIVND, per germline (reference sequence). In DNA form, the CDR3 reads TGTGCCAGTACATCTGCACAGACCTTCTATGGCTACACCTTC. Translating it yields CASTSAQTFYGYTF.

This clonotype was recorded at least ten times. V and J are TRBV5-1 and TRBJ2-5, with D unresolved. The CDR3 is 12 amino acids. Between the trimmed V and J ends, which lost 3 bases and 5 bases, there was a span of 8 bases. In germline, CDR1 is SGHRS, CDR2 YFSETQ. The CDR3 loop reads CASSYDGETQYF. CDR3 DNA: TGCGCCAGCAGCTACGACGGGGAGACCCAGTACTTC.

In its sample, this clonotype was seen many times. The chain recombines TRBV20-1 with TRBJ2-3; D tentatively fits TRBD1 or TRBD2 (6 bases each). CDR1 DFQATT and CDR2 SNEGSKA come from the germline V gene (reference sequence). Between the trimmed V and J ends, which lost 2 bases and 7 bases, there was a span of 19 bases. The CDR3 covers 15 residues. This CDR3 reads CSARTRGGGRYTQYF. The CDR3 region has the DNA TGCAGTGCTAGAACCAGAGGGGGAGGAAGGTATACGCAGTATTTT.